This TCR beta chain was retrieved from a study of cytomegalovirus exposure and HLA in healthy donors. Findings and limits, study-wide: Later analysis identified several of the most significant clusters that appeared linked to common viral pathogens. Earlier analysis found most TCR beta V segments productive about 90% or about 30% of the time. It was reported that the classifier diagnosed cytomegalovirus status with high specificity and sensitivity in both the original and validation cohorts. In a later analysis, donors in an Asian-associated ancestry cluster reportedly had fewer N-insertions in productive TCRs than the cohort mean.

About this clone itself: The antigen is not known.

CDR1 and CDR2 from the germline V gene are MNHEY and SMNVEV (reference sequence). This CDR3 comprises 15 residues. The J segment lost 8 bases and the V segment lost 6 bases, leaving 11 bases of the junction unmatched. PCR primers comprised 60 Vbeta and 13 Jbeta primers. Method: immunoSEQ multiplex PCR; TCRdb's copy keeps in-frame clones and lacks some. The sample totals more than 95,000 clones; its top ten clones hold 2.5% to 3%. Sequencing was carried out using PBMCs. This sequence was found in a man younger than 45 in good health and CMV-seronegative. V usage is TRBV27 and J usage is TRBJ1-4; TRBD1 agrees at 8 bases. The CDR3 loop reads CASSPGGSLREKLFF. The CDR3 nucleotides read TGTGCCAGCAGCCCAGGGGGCTCCCTGCGCGAAAAACTGTTTTTT. The variable domain in full, with the rest retrieved from reference TRBV27 and TRBJ1-4, is EAQVTQNPRYLITVTGKKLTVTCSQNMNHEYMSWYRQDPGLGLRQIYYSMNVEVTDKGDVPEGYKVSRKEKRNFPLILESPSPNQTSLYFCASSPGGSLREKLFFGSGTQLSVL.